The rows below give T cell receptor beta chains drawn from one sample of a study of shared clonotypes between healthy human individuals. Sequenced by immunoSEQ multiplex PCR; TCRdb stores in-frame clones only, minus some. The sample yields 980,000 or so clones, around 80% seen once. Material: memory CD4+ T cells sorted from blood. The receptors derive from a man younger than 30 in good health. Each CDR3 is given without its conserved first and last residue. A row's size may be missing; if present it is once, few, many or a size class.

>TRBJ2-5|TRBV5-1|-
ASSEQTSGGETQY
>TRBJ2-5|TRBV18|-
ASSRQGQETQY
>TRBJ2-5|TRBV11-1|-
ASSPSLAGGLETQY
>TRBJ2-3|TRBV5-1|-
ASSLGALRTDTQY
>TRBJ2-2|TRBV18|once
ASSTGTGNTGELF
>TRBJ2-3|TRBV7-2|-
ASSLEGARRT
>TRBJ2-3|TRBV5-1|few
ASSETRGTDTQY
>TRBJ2-5|TRBV7-2|-
ASSFDRETQY
>TRBJ2-1|TRBV7-9|-
ASSSLMNEQF
>TRBJ2-3|TRBV2|few
ASSSTRSTDTQY
>TRBJ2-4|TRBV7-9|-
ASSLSTIAKNIQY
>TRBJ1-5|TRBV2|-
ASSLGRENQPQH
>TRBJ2-1|TRBV28|once
ASSSVEGSEQF
>TRBJ2-3|TRBV18|-
ASSWTGLADTQY
>TRBJ1-2|TRBV6-5|many
ATHRMGRVGYT
>TRBJ2-3|TRBV4-1|-
ASSPGLHTDTQY
>TRBJ1-1|TRBV19|-
ASRDRDRTEAF
>TRBJ1-1|TRBV30|many
AWSVLRWNTEAF
>TRBJ1-6|TRBV7-2|once
ASSLVSGGSSYNSPLH
>TRBJ2-7|TRBV11-2|-
ASSLDGMFEQY
>TRBJ2-1|TRBV9|-
ASSVEGQGHNEQF
>TRBJ1-1|TRBV30|-
AWSGLSGIYEAF
>TRBJ2-3|TRBV9|-
ASSVVGLAGSSSTDTQY
>TRBJ1-5|TRBV29-1|-
SVTWDSSNQPQH
>TRBJ1-4|TRBV6-5|-
ASSRTLSGEKLF
>TRBJ2-1|TRBV10-3|-
AISDGGASYNEQF
>TRBJ2-3|TRBV29-1|-
SVDFVMGTDTQY
>TRBJ2-1|TRBV19|-
ASQVYGGATLDEQF
>TRBJ2-7|TRBV19|-
ASSSQGAGYEQY
>TRBJ1-6|TRBV11-2|-
ASSLRDRNSPLH
>TRBJ1-1|TRBV23-1|-
ASSQWRYADRGLAEAF
>TRBJ2-1|TRBV7-2|-
ASSLGTSGSLWQF
>TRBJ2-1|TRBV7-2|-
ASSLAPDLSYNEQF
>TRBJ2-5|TRBV28|-
ASSLSQGTRETQY
>TRBJ2-2|TRBV4-2|-
ASSQGAVTNTGELF
>TRBJ2-7|TRBV4-3|-
ASSQDWGVVSYEQY
>TRBJ2-1|TRBV7-2|few
ASSLLAATNEQF
>TRBJ1-1|TRBV27|-
ASSLYRDNAEAF
>TRBJ1-4|TRBV2|-
AAASGAEKLF
>TRBJ2-3|TRBV4-1|many
ASSQDWGDDTQY
>TRBJ1-1|TRBV5-1|-
ASSFGRGNTEAF
>TRBJ2-5|TRBV30|-
AWSPGGAQY
>TRBJ2-1|TRBV29-1|-
SAGSIEQF